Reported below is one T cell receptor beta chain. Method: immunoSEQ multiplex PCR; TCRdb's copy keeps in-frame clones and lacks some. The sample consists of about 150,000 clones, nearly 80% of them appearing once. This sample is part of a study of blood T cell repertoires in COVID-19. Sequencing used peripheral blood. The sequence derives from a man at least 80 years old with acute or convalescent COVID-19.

The CDR3 nucleotides read TGTGCCAGCAGCCAAGGGGACAGGGCCTTCAATCAGCCCCAGCATTTT. It is translated as CASSQGDRAFNQPQHF. The gene calls are TRBV3-1 (or the pseudogene TRBV3-2) and TRBJ1-5, with 9 positions matching TRBD1. The CDR3 sequence is 16 residues long. In germline, CDR1 is LGHDT, CDR2 YNNKEL (reference sequence). V lost 1 base, J lost 3 bases, and 4 bases stayed unmatched.